This T cell receptor beta chain was found in a study of shared clonotypes between healthy human individuals (dated by TCRdb to 2018 to 2020). With regard to the full study: A couple of women and a few men aged 18 to 49 years were included in the cohort. Leukapheresis yielded between about 0.85 and 9 billion PBMCs per donor. To estimate repertoire size and how much clonotypes are shared between individuals, the study performed deep sequencing of blood TCR repertoires from a few healthy adults. Libraries were prepared and TCR repertoires were sequenced by different laboratories using diverse techniques, in order to increase sequencing depth and limit assay-specific biases. For each donor, CD4 naive and CD4 memory were each given three plates, CD8 naive was given two plates, and CD8 memory was given one plate.

Using the deep immunoSEQ assay, TCR CDR3 regions were amplified from genomic DNA by multiplex PCR. For each cell subset, the extracted genomic DNA was distributed evenly across all wells of several immunoSEQ 96-well plates, and each plate served as one replicate. Each replicate PCR for sorted subsets received roughly 0.2 ug genomic DNA, equal to about 30,000 T cell genomes. The purified libraries were quantified using a Qubit 3.0 fluorometer, sized with a Bioanalyzer 2100, and then quantified again using the KAPA Library Quantification kit. Every immunoSEQ 96-well plate was sequenced on a separate single-read 150-cycle Illumina NextSeq 550 flow cell. For the original study's pipeline: Because only junctional sequences without quality scores were contained in the immunoSEQ output, filtering matching that applied to full-length reads could not be performed. To assign V/J genes and CDR3, sequences were annotated against IMGT germline references using PyIR, a Python wrapper for IgBLAST v1.9. Reads were filtered out if the reads had weak V/J assignments (E-value above 1e-6), no CDR3, stop codons, out-of-frame junctions, or ambiguous translated residues. V3J clonotypes were defined by identical inferred V gene, J gene, and CDR3 amino acid sequence. Percentage overlap between repertoires was calculated by dividing the number of shared unique clonotypes by the size of the smaller repertoire. RTK rarefaction, the Chao1 estimator, and Recon v2.1 estimates of unobserved clonotypes were used to assess repertoire richness. Generation probabilities for all TCRbeta clonotypes obtained by the gDNA method from a few donors were computed using OLGA. TCRdb took this table from immuneACCESS and kept in-frame rearrangements with V and J called. Such tables lack part of the clones; where checked against another copy, unresolved V genes explain under half of the gap, and the rest is unexplained. V and J calls and clone size are as listed in that table; D and trimming were resolved from the DNA. This sample is represented by around 200,000 clones; about 66% of them were singletons. Clones ranked in the top ten supply more than 9% of the sample.

This clone was found a few times. What antigen it recognizes has not been identified. The input lacks base qualities; no much larger clone sits a single base away. Donors were healthy HIV-negative adults with no recently reported acute infections or vaccinations. Only Caucasian adults living in Nashville, Tennessee, USA were represented among the donors. CD4+ T cells were enriched by magnetic negative selection; naive cells were then positively selected on CD45RA, and the negative fraction formed the memory subset. Blood was collected by leukapheresis, and PBMCs were isolated by Ficoll-Histopaque density gradient centrifugation and then cryopreserved in liquid nitrogen vapor phase. Analytical flow cytometry was used to check the purity and quantity of each magnetically sorted T cell population. From each sorted fraction, genomic DNA was isolated and quantified by UV absorbance on a Nanodrop 2000c.

Per the germline V gene, SGHRS is the CDR1 and YFSETQ is the CDR2. The CDR3 goes from the cysteine to the phenylalanine over 12 residues. Just CDR3 DNA is preserved here, 36 bases in frame from base 1. Ends trimmed: V by 7 bases, J by 3 bases; bases unmatched to a gene: 4. What the study reported, not specific to this receptor: Estimated clonotype richness was generally larger for naive than for memory subsets. Sampling was restricted to blood, and TCR repertoires in tissue are likely to differ from TCR repertoires in blood. Higher generation probabilities were observed for clonotypes shared by all four sorted-subset donors than for non-shared clonotypes. Because the study included a small number of donors, the genetic and exposure-history diversity represented was limited. Across several donors, 4.5% to 6.5% of naive CD4, approximately 3.5% of naive CD8, approximately 2.5% of memory CD4, and about 0.44% of memory CD8 clonotypes were shared. Pairwise subsampling led to the expectation that sequencing depth would affect the degree of clonotype sharing among donors. Incomplete sequencing was indicated by rarefaction of sorted-subset datasets, despite the large sequencing depth.

This chain joins TRBV5-1 to TRBJ2-7; a stretch of 7 junction bases matches TRBD2. Sequenced: memory CD4+ T cells sorted from blood. The cell subset or site label corresponds to: CD45RA-negative fraction. This sequence was found in a man younger than 45 in good health. DNA sequence: TGCGCCAGCCGGCGGGAGCTCTACGAGCAGTACTTC. The encoded protein is CASRRELYEQYF. Extended through the reference TRBV5-1 and TRBJ2-7 proteins, this CDR3 yields the full variable domain: KAGVTQTPRYLIKTRGQQVTLSCSPISGHRSVSWYQQTPGQGLQFLFEYFSETQRNKGNFPGRFSGRQFSNSRSEMNVSTLELGDSALYLCASRRELYEQYFGPGTRLTVT.